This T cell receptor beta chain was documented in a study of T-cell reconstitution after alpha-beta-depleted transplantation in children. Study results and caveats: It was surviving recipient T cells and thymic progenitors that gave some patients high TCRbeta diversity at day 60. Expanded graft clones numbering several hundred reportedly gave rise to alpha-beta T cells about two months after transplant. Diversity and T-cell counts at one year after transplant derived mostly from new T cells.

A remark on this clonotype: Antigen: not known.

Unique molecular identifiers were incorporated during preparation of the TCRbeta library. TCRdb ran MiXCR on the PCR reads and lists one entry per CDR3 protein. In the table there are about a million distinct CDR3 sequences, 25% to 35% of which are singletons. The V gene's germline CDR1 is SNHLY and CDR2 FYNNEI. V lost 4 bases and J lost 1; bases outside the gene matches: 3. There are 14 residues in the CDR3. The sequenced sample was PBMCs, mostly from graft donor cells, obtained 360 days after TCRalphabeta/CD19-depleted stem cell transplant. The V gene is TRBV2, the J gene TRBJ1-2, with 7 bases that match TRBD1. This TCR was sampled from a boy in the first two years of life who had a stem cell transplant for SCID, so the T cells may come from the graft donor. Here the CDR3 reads CASSGTGLNYGYTF. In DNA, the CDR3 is TGTGCCAGCAGTGGGACAGGACTTAACTATGGCTACACCTTC.